The T cell receptor beta chain described here comes from a study of shared clonotypes between healthy human individuals. The germline CDR1 and CDR2 sequences are SGHTA and FQGTGA. CDR3 size: 14 residues. V was clipped by 5 bases and J by 1 base, with 6 bases between them. This table comes from immunoSEQ multiplex PCR, and its TCRdb copy is limited to in-frame clones, with some not included. This sample carries 2 million to 2.5 million clones, 90% to 95% of them seen once, and the ten largest clones take 0.39%. The chain combines TRBV7-3 with TRBJ2-6; D is unclear. Sequences were obtained from naive CD4+ T cells from PBMCs. Sample subset: CD45RA+ positively selected. This TCR was recovered from a man aged 18 to 29 in good health. Some clones in this sample may be carry-over from other donors' samples. CDR3 in DNA: TGTGCCAGCAGCCAGCTTTCTGGGGCCAACGTCCTGACTTTC. As protein: CASSQLSGANVLTF.